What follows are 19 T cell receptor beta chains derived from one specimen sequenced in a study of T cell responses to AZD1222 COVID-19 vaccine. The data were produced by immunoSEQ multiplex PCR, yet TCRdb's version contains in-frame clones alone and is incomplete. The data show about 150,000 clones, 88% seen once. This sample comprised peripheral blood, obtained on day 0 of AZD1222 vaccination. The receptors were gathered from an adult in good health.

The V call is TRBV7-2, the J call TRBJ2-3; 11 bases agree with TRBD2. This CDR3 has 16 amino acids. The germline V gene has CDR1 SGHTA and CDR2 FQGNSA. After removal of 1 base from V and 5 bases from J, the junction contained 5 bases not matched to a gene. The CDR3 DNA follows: TGTGCCAGCAGCTTAGTAGCGGGGGGGATGGGAGATACGCAGTATTTT. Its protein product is CASSLVAGGMGDTQYF.

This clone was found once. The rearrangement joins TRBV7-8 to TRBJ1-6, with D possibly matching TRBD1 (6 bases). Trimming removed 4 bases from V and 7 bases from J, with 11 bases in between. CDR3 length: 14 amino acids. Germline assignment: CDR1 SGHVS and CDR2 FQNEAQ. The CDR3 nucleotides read TGTGCCAGCAGCTCCCCCGACAGGAATTCACCCCTCCACTTT. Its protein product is CASSSPDRNSPLHF.

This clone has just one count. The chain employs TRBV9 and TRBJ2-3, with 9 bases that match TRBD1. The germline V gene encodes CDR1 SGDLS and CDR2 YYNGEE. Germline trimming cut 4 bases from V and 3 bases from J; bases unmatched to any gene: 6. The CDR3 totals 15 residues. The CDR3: CASSIRDRETDTQYF. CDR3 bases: TGTGCCAGCAGCATCCGGGACAGGGAAACAGATACGCAGTATTTT.

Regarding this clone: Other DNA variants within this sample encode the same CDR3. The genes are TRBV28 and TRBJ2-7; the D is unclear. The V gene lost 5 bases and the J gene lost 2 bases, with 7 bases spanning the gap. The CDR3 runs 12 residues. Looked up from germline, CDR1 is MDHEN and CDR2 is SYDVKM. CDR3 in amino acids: CASSAGTYEQYF. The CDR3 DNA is TGTGCCAGCAGTGCAGGAACCTACGAGCAGTACTTC.

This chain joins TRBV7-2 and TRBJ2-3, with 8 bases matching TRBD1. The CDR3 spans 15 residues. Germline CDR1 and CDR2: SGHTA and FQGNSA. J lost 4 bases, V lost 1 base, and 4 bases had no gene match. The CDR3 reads CASSLGGQGPDTQYF. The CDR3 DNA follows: TGTGCCAGCAGCTTAGGAGGACAGGGCCCAGATACGCAGTATTTT.

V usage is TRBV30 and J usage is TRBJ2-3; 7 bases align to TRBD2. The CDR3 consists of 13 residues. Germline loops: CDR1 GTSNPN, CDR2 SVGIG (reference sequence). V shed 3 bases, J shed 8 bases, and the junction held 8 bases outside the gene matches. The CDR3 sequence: CAWRRGEEGTQYF. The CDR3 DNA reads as TGTGCCTGGAGACGGGGGGAAGAGGGTACGCAGTATTTT.

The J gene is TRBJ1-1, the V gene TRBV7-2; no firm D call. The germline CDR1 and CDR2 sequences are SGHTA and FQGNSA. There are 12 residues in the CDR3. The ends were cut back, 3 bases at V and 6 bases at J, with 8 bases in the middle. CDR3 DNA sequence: TGTGCCAGCAGCTTGCGCCACTCTGAAGCTTTCTTT. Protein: CASSLRHSEAFF.

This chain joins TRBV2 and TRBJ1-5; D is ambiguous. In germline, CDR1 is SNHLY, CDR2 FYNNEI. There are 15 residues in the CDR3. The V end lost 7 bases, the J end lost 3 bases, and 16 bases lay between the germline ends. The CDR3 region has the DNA TGTGCCAGCACCTCCTATCGCCGAGACAATCAGCCCCAGCATTTT. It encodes CASTSYRRDNQPQHF.

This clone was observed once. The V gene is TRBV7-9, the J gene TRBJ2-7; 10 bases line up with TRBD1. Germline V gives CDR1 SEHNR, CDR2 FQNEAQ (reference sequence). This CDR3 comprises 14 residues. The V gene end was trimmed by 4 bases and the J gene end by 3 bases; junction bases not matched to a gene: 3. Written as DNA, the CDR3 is TGTGCCAGCAGCTCGGGACAGGGGAACTACGAGCAGTACTTC. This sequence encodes CASSSGQGNYEQYF.

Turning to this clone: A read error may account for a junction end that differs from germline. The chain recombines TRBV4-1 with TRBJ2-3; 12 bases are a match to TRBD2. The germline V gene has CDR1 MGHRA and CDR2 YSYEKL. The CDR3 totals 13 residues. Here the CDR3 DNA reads TGCGCCAGCAGCAGGACTAGCGGGGACGCCGTTTCATTT. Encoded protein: CASSRTSGDAVSF.

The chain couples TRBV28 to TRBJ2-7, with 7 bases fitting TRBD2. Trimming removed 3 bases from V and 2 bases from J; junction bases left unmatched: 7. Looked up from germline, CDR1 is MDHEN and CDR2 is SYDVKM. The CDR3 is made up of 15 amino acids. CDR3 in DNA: TGTGCCAGCAGTTTCGCCGGGGGGAACACCTACGAGCAGTACTTC. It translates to CASSFAGGNTYEQYF.

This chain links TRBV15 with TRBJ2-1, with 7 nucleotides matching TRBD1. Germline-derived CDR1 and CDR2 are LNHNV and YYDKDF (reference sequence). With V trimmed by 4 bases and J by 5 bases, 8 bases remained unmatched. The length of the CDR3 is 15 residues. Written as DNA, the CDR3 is TGTGCCACCAGCAAATACCGGACAGGAGACAATGAGCAGTTCTTC. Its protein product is CATSKYRTGDNEQFF.

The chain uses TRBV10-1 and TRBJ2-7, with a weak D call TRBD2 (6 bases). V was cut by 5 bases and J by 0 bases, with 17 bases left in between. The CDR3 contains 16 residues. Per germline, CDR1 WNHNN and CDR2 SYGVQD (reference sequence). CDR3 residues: CASSRTISLISYEQYF. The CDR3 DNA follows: TGCGCCAGCAGTCGGACTATCTCTCTCATCTCCTACGAGCAGTACTTC.

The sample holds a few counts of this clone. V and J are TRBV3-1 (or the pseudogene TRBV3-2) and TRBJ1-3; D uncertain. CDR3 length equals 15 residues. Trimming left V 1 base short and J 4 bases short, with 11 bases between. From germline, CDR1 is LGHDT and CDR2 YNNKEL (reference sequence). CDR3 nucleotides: TGTGCCAGCAGCCAAGGGCGGACTTCGGGAAACACCATATATTTT. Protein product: CASSQGRTSGNTIYF.

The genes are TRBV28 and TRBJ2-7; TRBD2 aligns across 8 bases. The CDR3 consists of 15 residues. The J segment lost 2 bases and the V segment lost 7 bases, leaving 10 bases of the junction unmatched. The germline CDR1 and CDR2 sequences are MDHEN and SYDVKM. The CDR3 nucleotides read TGTGCCAGCACCCCGGGGGGGACTAACGCCTACGAGCAGTACTTC. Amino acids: CASTPGGTNAYEQYF.

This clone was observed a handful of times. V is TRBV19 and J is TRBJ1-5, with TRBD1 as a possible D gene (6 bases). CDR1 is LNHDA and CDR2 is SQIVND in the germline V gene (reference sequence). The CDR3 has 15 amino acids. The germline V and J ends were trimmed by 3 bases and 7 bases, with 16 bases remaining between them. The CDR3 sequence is CASSIHASGEQPQHF. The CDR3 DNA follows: TGTGCCAGTAGTATCCATGCCTCAGGGGAGCAGCCCCAGCATTTT.

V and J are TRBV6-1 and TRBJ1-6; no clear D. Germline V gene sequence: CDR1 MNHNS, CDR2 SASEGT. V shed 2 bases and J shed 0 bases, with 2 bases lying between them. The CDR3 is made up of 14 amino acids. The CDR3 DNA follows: TGTGCCAGCAGTGAAACCTCCTATAATTCACCCCTCCACTTT. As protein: CASSETSYNSPLHF.

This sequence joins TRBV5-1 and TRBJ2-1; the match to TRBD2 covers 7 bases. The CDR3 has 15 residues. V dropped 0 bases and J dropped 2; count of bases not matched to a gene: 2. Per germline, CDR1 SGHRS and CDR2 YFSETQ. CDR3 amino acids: CASSLEAGTYNEQFF. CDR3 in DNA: TGCGCCAGCAGCTTGGAAGCGGGGACCTACAATGAGCAGTTCTTC. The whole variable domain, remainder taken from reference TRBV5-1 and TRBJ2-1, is KAGVTQTPRYLIKTRGQQVTLSCSPISGHRSVSWYQQTPGQGLQFLFEYFSETQRNKGNFPGRFSGRQFSNSRSEMNVSTLELGDSALYLCASSLEAGTYNEQFFGPGTRLTVL.

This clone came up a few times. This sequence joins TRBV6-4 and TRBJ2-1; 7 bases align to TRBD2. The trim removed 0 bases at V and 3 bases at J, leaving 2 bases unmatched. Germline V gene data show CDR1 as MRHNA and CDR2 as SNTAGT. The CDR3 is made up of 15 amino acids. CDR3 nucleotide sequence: TGTGCCAGCAGTGACTCGACGGGGGGCTACAATGAGCAGTTCTTC. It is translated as CASSDSTGGYNEQFF.